This T cell receptor (beta chain) is drawn from a study of T cells in Graves' hyperthyroidism and ophthalmopathy. The CDR3 contains 16 residues. Germline-derived CDR1 and CDR2 are SGHTA and FQGNSA. V was shortened by 6 bases and J by 0 bases, with 18 bases between the two germline ends. Study results and limitations: Most thyroid clonotypes expanded above 0.001 appeared in blood too.

This clonotype was found a few times. What it binds is unknown. Exclusion criteria comprised uncontrolled infection, other autoimmune disease, pregnancy or lactation. The diagnoses drew upon clinical symptoms, serum thyroxine and TRAb, thyroid ultrasound and orbital computed tomography. TCR beta CDR3 region amplification was performed from RNA transcripts. First-round RT-PCR of the TCR CDR3 relied on the HTBI primer set. Using its own MiXCR run on the multiplex PCR reads, TCRdb lists one record per CDR3 protein. There are about 570,000 distinct CDR3 sequences in the sample; around 46% occur only once, and 15% to 20% lies in the top ten.

This receptor was obtained from an adult woman with Graves' disease, either hyperthyroidism or ophthalmopathy (not recorded which). Input material: peripheral blood or thyroid tissue (not recorded which). The chain employs TRBV7-2 and TRBJ2-7, with a weak D call TRBD2 (6 bases). Written as DNA, the CDR3 is TGTGCCAGCAGGGAGGGGAAGAACGGAGACTCCTACGAGCAGTACTTC. It yields the protein CASREGKNGDSYEQYF. The full variable domain, completed using reference TRBV7-2 and TRBJ2-7, is GAGVSQSPSNKVTEKGKDVELRCDPISGHTALYWYRQSLGQGLEFLIYFQGNSAPDKSGLPSDRFSAERTGGSVSTLTIQRTQQEDSAVYLCASREGKNGDSYEQYFGPGTRLTVT.